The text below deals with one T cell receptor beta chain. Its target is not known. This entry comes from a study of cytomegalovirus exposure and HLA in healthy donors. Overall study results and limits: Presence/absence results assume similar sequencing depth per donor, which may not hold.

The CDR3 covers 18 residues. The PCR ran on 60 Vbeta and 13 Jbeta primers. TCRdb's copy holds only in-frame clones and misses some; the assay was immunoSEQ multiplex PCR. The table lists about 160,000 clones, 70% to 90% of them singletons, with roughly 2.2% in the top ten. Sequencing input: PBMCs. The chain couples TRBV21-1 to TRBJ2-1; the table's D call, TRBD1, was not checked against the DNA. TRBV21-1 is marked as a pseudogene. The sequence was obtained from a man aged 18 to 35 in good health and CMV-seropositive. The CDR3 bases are TGTGCCAGCAGCAAACTTCCCGGTAGCAGGGTCGTTAACAATGAGCAGTTCTTC. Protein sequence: CASSKLPGSRVVNNEQFF.